This T cell receptor beta chain is drawn from a study of T cell changes during pregnancy in multiple sclerosis. V lost 1 base to trimming and J lost 2 bases; unmatched junction nucleotides: 7. The CDR3 length is 16 residues. Germline V lookup: CDR1 LNHNV, CDR2 YYDKDF (reference sequence). TCRdb's copy holds only in-frame clones and misses some; the assay was immunoSEQ multiplex PCR. Here the sample spans approximately 83,000 clones, around 92% being singletons. Sample: peripheral blood, taken in the third trimester of pregnancy. This sequence originates from a female donor with multiple sclerosis, enrolled in a pregnancy study. The chain joins TRBV15 to TRBJ2-7; 8 bases align to TRBD2. CDR3 in DNA: TGTGCCACCAGCAGAGCTCCGACTAGCGCAACCTACGAGCAGTACTTC. This encodes CATSRAPTSATYEQYF.